This T cell receptor beta chain was identified during a study of T cell responses to AZD1222 COVID-19 vaccine. Germline values: CDR1 SGHDN, CDR2 FVKESK. The CDR3 totals 14 residues. Trimming cost V 2 bases and J 5 bases, with 12 bases left between them. This table comes from immunoSEQ multiplex PCR, and its TCRdb copy is limited to in-frame clones, with some not included. This table holds under 150,000 clones, less than 95% found once. The input for sequencing was peripheral blood, taken on day 0 of AZD1222 vaccination. This chain links TRBV14 with TRBJ2-5; D might be TRBD1 (5 bases). The sequence came from an adult in good health. The CDR3 spells CASSQLGARETQYF. The CDR3 DNA follows: TGTGCCAGCAGCCAACTTGGGGCGCGGGAGACCCAGTACTTC.